The rows below give T cell receptor beta chains drawn from one sample of a study of T cells in Graves' hyperthyroidism and ophthalmopathy. One entry per CDR3 protein, called by TCRdb with MiXCR from the multiplex PCR reads. The table has hundreds of thousands of distinct CDR3 sequences, 13% to 15% seen once. The sample consisted of blood. The origin of the receptors is a woman aged 18-29 years with Graves' hyperthyroidism. CDR3s include the opening cysteine and the closing phenylalanine or tryptophan. A D gene is named only where the DNA matches it firmly. Clone size is stated in some rows and not others, as once, few, many or a class when expanded.

J	size	D	length	V	CDR3	DNA
TRBJ1-5	many	TRBD1	16	TRBV7-9	CASSLGLGQDNQPQHF	TGTGCCAGCAGCTTAGGATTGGGACAGGACAATCAGCCCCAGCATTTT
TRBJ1-6	.	.	13	TRBV27	CASSPTRNSPLHF	TGTGCCAGCAGTCCAACCAGGAACTCACCCCTCCACTTT
TRBJ1-2	.	.	15	TRBV12-5	CASAGPDSPFYGYTF	TGTGCTAGTGCCGGTCCGGACAGTCCCTTCTATGGCTACACCTTC
TRBJ2-5	few	TRBD2	16	TRBV15	CATGTSGRAFGETQYF	TGTGCCACCGGGACTAGCGGGAGGGCCTTCGGTGAGACCCAGTACTTC
TRBJ2-2	.	TRBD2	18	TRBV3-1	CASSQARISGRGAGELFF	TGTGCCAGCAGCCAAGCCCGAATTAGCGGGAGGGGCGCCGGGGAGCTGTTTTTT
TRBJ2-3	.	.	13	TRBV6-2/TRBV6-3	CASSYPTSGLWYF	TGTGCCAGCAGTTACCCAACCTCCGGCCTATGGTATTTT
TRBJ2-1	.	TRBD2	14	TRBV7-9	CASNPSGREDEQFF	TGTGCCAGCAATCCTAGCGGGAGGGAAGATGAGCAGTTCTTC
TRBJ2-5	many	.	14	TRBV12-3/TRBV12-4	CASSLSWRGETQYF	TGTGCCAGCAGTTTATCTTGGCGGGGAGAGACCCAGTACTTC
TRBJ2-2	many	TRBD2	14	TRBV6-2/TRBV6-3	CASKGRGGTGELFF	TGTGCCAGCAAGGGACGCGGGGGCACCGGGGAGCTGTTTTTT
TRBJ2-3	many	.	12	TRBV28	CASLVPPDTQYF	TGTGCCAGCCTGGTACCACCAGATACGCAGTATTTT
TRBJ2-5	many	.	14	TRBV7-2	CASSFKGGAETQYF	TGTGCCAGCAGCTTTAAAGGAGGGGCCGAGACCCAGTACTTC
TRBJ2-7	many	TRBD1	15	TRBV11-2	CASSGRDRGSYEQYF	TGTGCCAGCAGCGGGCGGGACAGGGGTTCCTACGAGCAGTACTTC
TRBJ2-7	.	TRBD1	14	TRBV12-3/TRBV12-4	CASNSRDRFYEQYF	TGTGCCAGCAATTCCCGGGACAGGTTCTACGAGCAGTACTTC
TRBJ2-7	many	TRBD1	15	TRBV20-1	CSAREPGQRAYEQYF	TGCAGTGCTAGGGAACCGGGACAGCGTGCCTACGAGCAGTACTTC
TRBJ2-3	few	.	16	TRBV19	CASSFRGSSNTDTQYF	TGTGCCAGTAGTTTTCGTGGGAGCTCAAACACAGATACGCAGTATTTT
TRBJ2-5	.	TRBD1	18	TRBV24-1	CATSDPGTGRVARETQYF	TGTGCCACCAGTGACCCCGGGACAGGGAGGGTAGCGAGAGAGACCCAGTACTTC
TRBJ2-7	many	TRBD2	15	TRBV24-1	CATSDSSGRAGEQYF	TGTGCCACCAGTGACTCGAGCGGGAGGGCCGGCGAGCAGTACTTC
TRBJ1-5	many	TRBD1	15	TRBV28	CASRLTGGGYQPQHF	TGTGCCAGCAGACTGACAGGGGGTGGGTATCAGCCCCAGCATTTT
TRBJ1-5	.	.	15	TRBV6-1	CASSEAGGAGRPQHF	TGTGCCAGCAGTGAAGCTGGGGGGGCTGGGCGGCCCCAGCATTTT
TRBJ2-7	many	TRBD1	13	TRBV7-8	CASSPGQGGEQYF	TGTGCCAGCAGCCCGGGACAGGGCGGCGAGCAGTACTTC
TRBJ2-7	many	.	13	TRBV2	CASSVNRNYEQYF	TGTGCCAGCAGTGTTAACCGAAACTACGAGCAGTACTTC
TRBJ2-4	few	TRBD2	17	TRBV4-2	CASSQDRGGVAKNIQYF	TGTGCCAGCAGCCAAGATCGGGGGGGAGTAGCCAAAAACATTCAGTACTTC
TRBJ2-1	many	TRBD1	17	TRBV13	CASSLARDRAPYNEQFF	TGTGCCAGCAGCTTAGCCCGCGACAGGGCACCCTACAATGAGCAGTTCTTC
TRBJ2-1	few	TRBD2	14	TRBV2	CASRGGLVYNEQFF	TGTGCCAGCAGGGGGGGACTAGTTTACAATGAGCAGTTCTTC
TRBJ2-5	.	TRBD2	15	TRBV19	CASSIRLAGGETQYF	TGTGCCAGTAGTATCAGACTAGCGGGAGGGGAGACCCAGTACTTC
TRBJ1-1	.	TRBD1	14	TRBV30	CAWGTGAGGTEAFF	TGTGCCTGGGGGACAGGGGCCGGAGGGACTGAAGCTTTCTTT
TRBJ2-1	many	.	17	TRBV11-2	CASSPQVGGQRGNEQFF	TGTGCCAGCAGCCCCCAAGTGGGGGGACAGCGCGGCAATGAGCAGTTCTTC
TRBJ2-4	.	.	14	TRBV7-3	CASTVAVAKNIQYF	TGTGCCAGCACCGTAGCGGTAGCCAAAAACATTCAGTACTTC
TRBJ2-1	many	.	14	TRBV2	CASNAAGLYNEQFF	TGTGCCAGCAACGCGGCTGGGTTATACAATGAGCAGTTCTTC
TRBJ1-5	few	.	15	TRBV6-1	CASSVDSLTYQPQHF	TGTGCCAGCAGTGTGGACTCACTAACCTATCAGCCCCAGCATTTT
TRBJ2-1	.	TRBD2	17	TRBV3-1	CASSQEVGLAGDNKQFF	TGTGCCAGCAGCCAAGAAGTGGGGCTAGCGGGAGACAATAAGCAGTTCTTC
TRBJ2-5	few	TRBD2	15	TRBV20-1	CSARSGTSGGETQYF	TGCAGTGCTAGATCCGGGACTAGCGGAGGGGAGACCCAGTACTTC
TRBJ1-1	many	.	12	TRBV30	CAWSVPDTEAFF	TGTGCCTGGAGTGTACCGGACACTGAAGCTTTCTTT
TRBJ1-2	many	.	14	TRBV28	CASSSSTVHYGYTF	TGTGCCAGCAGTTCCTCAACAGTCCACTATGGCTACACCTTC
TRBJ2-1	many	.	15	TRBV5-1	CASSADSNRNNEQFF	TGCGCCAGCAGCGCGGACAGCAACCGAAACAATGAGCAGTTCTTC
TRBJ1-2	few	.	15	TRBV15	CATSRTSGGPRGYTF	TGTGCCACCAGCAGAACCTCTGGGGGACCCCGAGGCTACACCTTC
TRBJ1-1	few	.	14	TRBV7-3	CASSFQGRNTEAFF	TGTGCCAGCAGCTTCCAGGGTCGGAACACTGAAGCTTTCTTT
TRBJ1-3	many	.	15	TRBV2	CASSASRSSGNTIYF	TGTGCCAGCAGTGCGTCCAGGAGCTCTGGAAACACCATATATTTT
TRBJ2-7	many	.	13	TRBV7-9	CASSLKQGSQQYF	TGTGCCAGCAGCTTAAAACAGGGCAGCCAGCAGTACTTC
TRBJ1-4	.	.	13	TRBV12-3/TRBV12-4	CASRGGRGEKLFF	TGTGCCAGCAGGGGGGGACGGGGTGAAAAACTGTTTTTT
TRBJ2-3	many	TRBD2	16	TRBV7-9	CASSLVAGRASDTQYF	TGTGCCAGCAGCTTAGTGGCCGGGAGGGCTTCTGATACGCAGTATTTT
TRBJ2-7	.	TRBD1	18	TRBV7-9	CASSFGQGIGSALYEQYF	TGTGCCAGCAGCTTTGGACAGGGAATCGGCTCGGCCCTCTACGAGCAGTACTTC
TRBJ2-7	many	TRBD1	15	TRBV27	CASSSAGQGDYEQYF	TGTGCCAGCAGCTCAGCGGGACAGGGGGACTACGAGCAGTACTTC
TRBJ2-1	.	TRBD2	16	TRBV3-1	CASSQGLAGAYNEQFF	TGTGCCAGCAGCCAAGGGCTAGCGGGAGCCTACAATGAGCAGTTCTTC
TRBJ1-1	.	.	15	TRBV29-1	CSVDAWGGRVTEAFF	TGCAGCGTTGATGCTTGGGGGGGGCGAGTCACTGAAGCTTTCTTT
TRBJ2-3	few	.	13	TRBV20-1	CSARGGATDTQYF	TGCAGTGCTAGAGGGGGGGCCACAGATACGCAGTATTTT
TRBJ2-1	.	.	14	TRBV6-1	CATRGQGSYNEQFF	TGTGCCACCCGAGGGCAGGGCTCCTACAATGAGCAGTTCTTC
TRBJ2-7	many	TRBD2	17	TRBV6-2/TRBV6-3	CASSYGRTSGTSYEQYF	TGTGCCAGCAGTTACGGAAGAACTAGCGGGACATCCTACGAGCAGTACTTC
TRBJ1-6	.	.	15	TRBV20-1	CSARSTETNNSPLHF	TGCAGTGCGCGGTCGACAGAGACTAATAATTCACCCCTCCACTTT
TRBJ1-1	many	.	14	TRBV7-9	CASSLARKGSEAFF	TGTGCCAGCAGCTTAGCACGTAAAGGGAGTGAAGCTTTCTTT
TRBJ2-1	.	TRBD2	18	TRBV13	CASSSPGSGVSSYNEQFF	TGTGCCAGCAGCTCCCCTGGGAGCGGGGTAAGCTCCTACAATGAGCAGTTCTTC
TRBJ2-3	.	TRBD2	18	TRBV4-2	CASSQELLAAGSTDTQYF	TGTGCCAGCAGCCAGGAACTACTAGCGGCCGGTAGCACAGATACGCAGTATTTT